Presented here are 4 T cell receptor beta chains from one specimen sequenced in a study of response to subunit inactivated influenza vaccine. TCRdb re-analysed the RT-PCR reads in MiXCR, keeping a single row per CDR3 protein. The repertoire holds 150,000 or so distinct CDR3 sequences, roughly 10% seen once, with roughly 40% in the top ten. The sequencing used CD8+ T cells sorted from PBMCs, collected approximately 25 months after vaccination. These receptors were taken from a man aged 50 to 75 who received an inactivated influenza vaccine.

The V and J genes are TRBV3-1 and TRBJ2-7; D perhaps matches TRBD2 (5 bases). The germline V and J ends were trimmed by 3 bases and 5 bases, with 17 bases remaining between them. In germline, CDR1 is LGHDT, CDR2 YNNKEL (reference sequence). This CDR3 is built from 15 residues. The CDR3 loop reads CASSQEVPWTHEQYF. The CDR3 DNA follows: TGTGCCAGCAGCCAGGAGGTGCCTTGGACCCACGAGCAGTACTTC.

This clonotype was picked up a small number of times. J is TRBJ2-7 and V is TRBV5-6; 8 positions match TRBD1. Germline assignment: CDR1 SGHDT and CDR2 YYEEEE. The junction had 7 bases not matched to a gene; V was cut back by 4 bases and J by 1 base. The CDR3 spans 15 residues. The CDR3 nucleotides are TGTGCCAGCAGCCTAGACAGGACAGGGTCCTACGAGCAGTACTTC. Translation gives CASSLDRTGSYEQYF.

This clonotype was counted a few times. The chain recombines TRBV9 with TRBJ1-2; D not resolved. CDR1 is SGDLS, CDR2 YYNGEE, per germline. The CDR3 runs 15 residues. V lost 4 bases to trimming and J lost 1 base, with 14 bases between them. CDR3 amino acids: CASSPGGIFNYGYTF. In DNA form, the CDR3 reads TGTGCCAGCAGCCCGGGAGGGATATTTAACTATGGCTACACCTTC.

This clonotype has just a few counts. J is TRBJ1-1 and V is TRBV5-1; D is uncertain. The CDR3 totals 14 residues. V was shortened by 7 bases and J by 0 bases, with 13 bases between the two germline ends. Germline values: CDR1 SGHRS, CDR2 YFSETQ. CDR3 DNA sequence: TGCGCCAGCGGGTTGACGAACATGAACACTGAAGCTTTCTTT. It codes for CASGLTNMNTEAFF.